Listed below are T cell receptor beta chains from one sample, sequenced in a study of blood T cell repertoires in COVID-19. TCRdb's table, derived via immunoSEQ multiplex PCR, lists solely in-frame clones and lacks some. The sample contains approximately 140,000 clones, approximately 80% of which appear only once. The sample consisted of peripheral blood. These receptors all come from a human donor in a cohort sampled during active COVID-19. Both conserved end residues are trimmed from each CDR3.

J: TRBJ1-4
V: TRBV6-5
CDR3: ASSRTLSGEKLF

J: TRBJ2-3
V: TRBV15
CDR3: ATSPREITDTQY

J: TRBJ2-5
V: TRBV20-1
CDR3: SASTSGGPETQY

J: TRBJ1-1
V: TRBV5-1
CDR3: ASSVQGDTEAF

J: TRBJ2-3
V: TRBV5-5
CDR3: ASSPDRESWRDTQY

J: TRBJ1-2
V: TRBV6-2/TRBV6-3
CDR3: ASSYSLRDSYGYT

J: TRBJ2-3
V: TRBV28
CDR3: ASSPTSGGRTDTQY

J: TRBJ1-5
V: TRBV19
CDR3: ASSSGLGSNQPQH

J: TRBJ1-2
V: TRBV5-4
CDR3: ASSFIGQDYGYT

J: TRBJ2-1
V: TRBV18
CDR3: ASSPGQGVYNEQF

J: TRBJ2-3
V: TRBV4-1
CDR3: ASSQEEGGTDTQY

J: TRBJ1-4
V: TRBV11-2
CDR3: ASSPWDRSNEKLF

J: TRBJ1-1
V: TRBV6-2/TRBV6-3
CDR3: ASSYAGTGTTEAF

J: TRBJ2-7
V: TRBV7-2
CDR3: ASSSRGPSYEQY

J: TRBJ1-5
V: TRBV15
CDR3: ATSTLDQPQH

J: TRBJ2-5
V: TRBV11-2
CDR3: ASSSTNQGSETQY

J: TRBJ2-5
V: TRBV9
CDR3: ASSAVPGPLGGETQY

J: TRBJ2-7
V: TRBV5-4
CDR3: ASSLEDHSPYEQY

J: TRBJ1-1
V: TRBV19
CDR3: ASSLVGQGKNTEAF

J: TRBJ2-6
V: TRBV6-5
CDR3: ASLRGGSGANVLT

J: TRBJ1-2
V: TRBV6-5
CDR3: ASSYSRRDYGYT

J: TRBJ1-5
V: TRBV7-8
CDR3: ASSLSTGGNQPQH

J: TRBJ2-7
V: TRBV6-5
CDR3: ASSYSGASGGYEQY